This T cell receptor (beta chain) was sequenced for a study of blood T cell repertoires in COVID-19. Study context: T cells, B-cell-depleted T cells, or PBMCs provided the cDNA or gDNA that served as material.

Trimming at V came to 2 bases and at J to 7 bases, leaving 7 bases not matched to a gene. This CDR3 spans 15 amino acids. CDR1 and CDR2 from the germline V gene are MNHNS and SASEGT. TCRdb keeps only in-frame clones here, not all; method: immunoSEQ multiplex PCR. The data show about 220,000 clones, with roughly four fifths seen just once and around 2% held by the top ten. This receptor was taken from a woman in her sixties with acute or convalescent COVID-19. The chain employs TRBV6-1 and TRBJ1-2; 10 bases align to TRBD1. The sample taken for sequencing was peripheral blood. The CDR3 is CASSESDRGPGGYTF. The CDR3 DNA reads TGTGCCAGCAGTGAATCCGACAGGGGGCCAGGTGGCTACACCTTC.